A single sample is the source of the 14 T cell receptor beta chains below, sequenced in a study of CD8 T cells in ankylosing spondylitis. General study results and limits: Made up of fewer than ten highly homologous variants, a TCR beta motif appeared characteristic of ankylosing spondylitis blood.

These receptors have no identified antigens. TCRdb redid the calling of the 5' RACE reads with MiXCR, one entry per CDR3 protein. This sample has 750,000 to 850,000 distinct CDR3 sequences; roughly 12% occur once, and the top ten carry more than 0.5%. Sequencing input: blood, either unsorted or a sorted T cell fraction (not recorded which). The receptors derive from a male donor with ankylosing spondylitis.

The J gene is TRBJ2-3, the V gene TRBV29-1; TRBD2 might be the D (6 bases). This CDR3 spans 14 amino acids. CDR1 and CDR2 from the germline V gene are SQVTM and ANQGSEA. V was clipped by 4 bases and J by 2 bases, with 13 bases between them. The CDR3 loop is CSVVLGGFTDTQYF. Written as DNA, the CDR3 is TGCAGCGTTGTACTGGGGGGTTTCACAGATACGCAGTATTTT.

The chain couples TRBV11-3 to TRBJ2-3; 7 bases map to TRBD2. V shed 1 base and J 4 bases; nucleotides not matched to a gene: 26. Germline V CDR1 and CDR2: SGHNT, YENEEA. The CDR3 spans 22 residues. The CDR3 here is CASSLVRTFWRERVAMSDTQYF. The DNA of the CDR3 is TGTGCCAGCAGCTTAGTACGTACGTTTTGGCGGGAGAGGGTCGCCATGTCAGATACGCAGTATTTT.

V is TRBV29-1 and J is TRBJ2-2; D ambiguous. The germline gives CDR1 SQVTM, CDR2 ANQGSEA. The V gene lost 1 base and the J gene lost 1 base, with 13 bases spanning the gap. The CDR3 spans 16 residues. The CDR3 bases are TGCAGCGTTGAAGTTGGATACAGAATGAACACCGGGGAGCTGTTTTTT. Residues: CSVEVGYRMNTGELFF.

This clonotype was recorded at least ten times. V gene TRBV29-1 combines with J gene TRBJ2-1, with a tentative D call TRBD1 (6 bases). The CDR3 is made up of 13 amino acids. Per germline, CDR1 SQVTM and CDR2 ANQGSEA. V lost 7 bases and J lost 2, with 12 bases in between. CDR3 sequence reads: CSGTGLAYNEQFF. The CDR3 DNA reads TGCAGCGGAACAGGGCTCGCCTACAATGAGCAGTTCTTC.

The V gene is TRBV30, the J gene TRBJ1-6, with D unclear. Germline assignment: CDR1 GTSNPN and CDR2 SVGIG (reference sequence). CDR3 length: 12 residues. V was shortened by 2 bases and J by 11 bases, with 10 bases between the two germline ends. This CDR3 is CAWSNPGAPLHF. The CDR3 DNA reads TGTGCCTGGAGTAACCCCGGGGCACCCCTCCACTTT.

This clonotype was picked up a small number of times. The V and J genes are TRBV6-5 and TRBJ2-5; 9 bases are a match to TRBD2. CDR1 is MNHEY and CDR2 is SVGAGI in the germline V gene. The junction had 8 bases not matched to a gene; V was cut back by 2 bases and J by 4 bases. The CDR3 consists of 16 residues. The CDR3 protein is CASSYGGSGSRETQYF. CDR3 sequence (DNA): TGTGCCAGCAGTTACGGGGGTAGCGGGAGTCGAGAGACCCAGTACTTC.

This clonotype was counted only a few times. The chain links TRBV20-1 to TRBJ2-5; 8 nucleotides match TRBD2. The V gene's germline CDR1 is DFQATT and CDR2 SNEGSKA (reference sequence). The junction had 3 bases not matched to a gene; V was cut back by 0 bases and J by 0 bases. This CDR3 is 15 amino acids long. CDR3 residues: CSARDYSGNQETQYF. In DNA form, the CDR3 reads TGCAGTGCTAGAGATTATAGCGGGAACCAAGAGACCCAGTACTTC.

This clonotype has just a few counts. The chain links TRBV6-6 to TRBJ1-1, with TRBD1 identical over 8 bases. The trim removed 7 bases at V and 3 bases at J, leaving 4 bases unmatched. The CDR3 totals 13 residues. CDR1 and CDR2 from the germline V gene are MNHNY and SVGAGI (reference sequence). The DNA for the CDR3 is TGTGCCAGCAAGGGACAGGACTACACTGAAGCTTTCTTT. Its protein product is CASKGQDYTEAFF.

V is TRBV6-2 or TRBV6-3 and J is TRBJ1-5; D gene ambiguous. Germline V gives CDR1 MNHEY, CDR2 SVGEGT. CDR3 length equals 15 residues. V was clipped by 0 bases and J by 4 bases, with 10 bases between them. The CDR3 DNA follows: TGTGCCAGCAGTTACTCTGGTAGTAGGAATCAGCCCCAGCATTTT. Its translation: CASSYSGSRNQPQHF.

The chain carries TRBV20-1 and TRBJ2-5; 14 bases map to TRBD2. The germline CDR1 and CDR2 sequences are DFQATT and SNEGSKA (reference sequence). This CDR3 has 14 amino acids. V trimming: 5 bases; J trimming: 5 bases; junction bases outside the gene matches: 4. For the CDR3, the DNA is TGCAGTGCTCGGACTAGCGGGAGGAGGGAGACCCAGTACTTC. Translating gives CSARTSGRRETQYF.

In this sample, this clonotype turned up many times. The rearrangement uses TRBV20-1 and TRBJ2-7, with 7 bases matching TRBD1. V was pared by 3 bases and J by 7 bases, with 18 bases of the junction left unmatched. The germline V gene encodes CDR1 DFQATT and CDR2 SNEGSKA (reference sequence). This CDR3 has 16 residues. Here the CDR3 DNA reads TGCAGTGCTAGGGCACCGTCAGGGGGACACCTCTGGGAGCAGTACTTC. Encoded protein: CSARAPSGGHLWEQYF.

This clonotype was observed many times. The V gene is TRBV5-1, the J gene TRBJ2-2; no firm D call. Trimming pared 4 bases from V and 0 bases from J, leaving 4 bases between. This CDR3 region has 13 residues. Germline loops: CDR1 SGHRS, CDR2 YFSETQ. The CDR3 DNA is TGCGCCAGCAGCCGAACGAACACCGGGGAGCTGTTTTTT. Amino acid sequence: CASSRTNTGELFF.

This clonotype was detected ten times or more. V usage is TRBV10-3 and J usage is TRBJ2-3; D remains ambiguous. The CDR3 consists of 13 residues. V was pared by 3 bases and J by 2 bases, with 6 bases between. The germline CDR1 and CDR2 sequences are ENHRY and SYGVKD. The CDR3 DNA sequence: TGTGCCATCAGTGACCAGGACACAGATACGCAGTATTTT. Translation: CAISDQDTDTQYF.

This clonotype occurred many times. This chain links TRBV20-1 with TRBJ1-1, with 7 bases fitting TRBD1. Germline CDR1 reads DFQATT; CDR2 reads SNEGSKA (reference sequence). The CDR3 has 13 amino acids. Germline trimming cut 5 bases from V and 2 bases from J; bases unmatched to any gene: 5. The CDR3 protein is CSAPRQGNTEAFF. The DNA of the CDR3 is TGCAGTGCTCCCCGACAGGGCAACACTGAAGCTTTCTTT.